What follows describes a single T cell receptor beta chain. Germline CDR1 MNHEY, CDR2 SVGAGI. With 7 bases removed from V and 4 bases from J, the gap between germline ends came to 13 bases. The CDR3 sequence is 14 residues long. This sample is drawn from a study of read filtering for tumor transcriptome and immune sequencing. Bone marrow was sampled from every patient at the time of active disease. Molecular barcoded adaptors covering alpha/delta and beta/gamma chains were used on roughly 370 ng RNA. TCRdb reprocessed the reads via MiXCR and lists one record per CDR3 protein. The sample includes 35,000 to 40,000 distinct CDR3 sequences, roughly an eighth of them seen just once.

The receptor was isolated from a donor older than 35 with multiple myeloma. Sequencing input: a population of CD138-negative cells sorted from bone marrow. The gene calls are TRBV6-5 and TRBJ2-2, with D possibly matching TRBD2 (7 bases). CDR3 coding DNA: TGTGCCAGCACCTGGAGGGGGGGCACCGGGGAGCTGTTTTTT. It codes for CASTWRGGTGELFF.